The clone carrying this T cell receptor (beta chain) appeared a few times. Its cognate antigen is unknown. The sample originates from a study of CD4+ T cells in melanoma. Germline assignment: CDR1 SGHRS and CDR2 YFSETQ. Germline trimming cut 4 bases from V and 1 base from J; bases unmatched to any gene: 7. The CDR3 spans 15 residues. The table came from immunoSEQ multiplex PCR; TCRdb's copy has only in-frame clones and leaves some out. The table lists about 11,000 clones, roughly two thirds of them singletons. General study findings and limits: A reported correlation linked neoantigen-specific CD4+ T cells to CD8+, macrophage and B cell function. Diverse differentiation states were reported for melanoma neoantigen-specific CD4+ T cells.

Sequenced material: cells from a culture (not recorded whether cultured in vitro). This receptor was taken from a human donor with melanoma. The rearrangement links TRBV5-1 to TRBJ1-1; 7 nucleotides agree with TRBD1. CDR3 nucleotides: TGCGCCAGCAGCGTGCAGGGGGAAAAGAACACTGAAGCTTTCTTT. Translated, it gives CASSVQGEKNTEAFF.